This T cell receptor beta chain was sequenced during a study of cytomegalovirus exposure and HLA in healthy donors. General study points: The authors considered a cluster of highly shared sequence variants likely to be a sequencing artifact. HLA alleles were associated with roughly 17,000 TCR beta sequences in a later analysis at 0.05 false discovery rate.

Looked up from germline, CDR1 is SGHTA and CDR2 is FQGNSA. V gave up 5 bases and J gave up 1 base; unmatched junction bases: 5. There are 15 residues in the CDR3. Remarks on this clone: As yet, its antigen is unknown.

The PCR contained 60 Vbeta and 13 Jbeta primers. How the authors handled the data: It was a later analysis that counted tens of millions of unique TCR beta chains, of which around 11 million were shared. The data were produced by immunoSEQ multiplex PCR, yet TCRdb's version contains in-frame clones alone and is incomplete. Clone size and the V and J calls come from that table; the DNA yielded D and trimming. The sample has 160,000 or so clones, 82% seen once; the top ten hold about 6.1%. Material: PBMCs. This sequence originates from a woman in her fifties or sixties in good health and CMV-seropositive. The rearrangement links TRBV7-2 to TRBJ2-3, with 8 positions matching TRBD1. The CDR3 sequence: CASSRGQGGTDTQYF. CDR3 nucleotides: TGTGCCAGCAGCCGTGGACAGGGAGGCACAGATACGCAGTATTTT.